The clone carrying this T cell receptor beta chain occurred once. One end of the junction varies from germline; a read error may be responsible. The germline CDR1 and CDR2 sequences are WSHSY and SAAADI. The CDR3 consists of 14 residues. TCRdb analysed the PCR reads with MiXCR anew, one entry per CDR3 protein. The profile shows around 85,000 distinct CDR3 sequences, approximately 49% of them singletons. These data originate in a study of CDR3 diversity in severe acne. Sequencing used blood. The clonotype was recovered from a male donor with severe acne vulgaris. The chain has TRBV10-2 and TRBJ2-3; no clear D gene. CDR3 protein: CATLPDPSTDTQYF. In DNA form, the CDR3 reads TGTGCCACCCTTCCGGACCCTAGCACAGATACGCAGTATTTT.